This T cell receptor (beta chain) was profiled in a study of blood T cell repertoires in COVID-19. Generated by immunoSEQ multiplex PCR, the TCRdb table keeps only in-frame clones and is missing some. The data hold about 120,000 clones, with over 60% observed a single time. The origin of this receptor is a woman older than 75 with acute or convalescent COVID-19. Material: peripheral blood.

DNA of the CDR3: TGTGCCAGCAGTTATACCGCAGTCCCTAACTATGGCTACACCTTC. It specifies CASSYTAVPNYGYTF. The chain is built from TRBV27 and TRBJ1-2; D gene ambiguous. The V gene's germline CDR1 is MNHEY and CDR2 SMNVEV (reference sequence). The CDR3 totals 15 residues. V lost 4 bases and J 0 bases, leaving 12 bases between the germline ends.